The next 21 T cell receptor beta chains were all read from a single sample in a study of cytomegalovirus exposure and HLA in healthy donors. PCR used 60 Vbeta primers and 13 Jbeta primers. TCRdb keeps only in-frame clones here, not all; method: immunoSEQ multiplex PCR. This table holds around 130,000 clones, approximately 80% found once. Sequencing input: PBMCs. These receptors were taken from a middle-aged man in good health and CMV-seronegative.

This chain uses TRBV27 with TRBJ1-1; 8 nucleotides line up with TRBD1. CDR1 MNHEY and CDR2 SMNVEV come from the germline V gene (reference sequence). The trim removed 0 bases at V and 5 bases at J, leaving 8 bases unmatched. CDR3 length: 16 residues. The CDR3 nucleotides read TGTGCCAGCAGTTTATCCGCAGGGGGCGGTAATACTGAAGCTTTCTTT. Translation: CASSLSAGGGNTEAFF.

The chain joins TRBV6-5 to TRBJ2-1; tentatively, D is TRBD1 (6 bases). Germline V gives CDR1 MNHEY, CDR2 SVGAGI. This CDR3 spans 13 amino acids. V lost 5 bases, J lost 9 bases, and 14 bases lay in between. CDR3: CASSHLGQTEQFF. The CDR3 bases are TGTGCCAGCAGTCATCTTGGACAGACTGAGCAGTTCTTC.

The chain combines TRBV7-3 with TRBJ2-2; 14 nucleotides match TRBD2. The V gene's germline CDR1 is SGHTA and CDR2 FQGTGA. The CDR3 covers 15 residues. Trimming at V came to 4 bases and at J to 6 bases, leaving 1 base not matched to a gene. The CDR3 loop reads CASSSGLAGAGELFF. In DNA form, the CDR3 reads TGTGCCAGCAGCTCGGGACTAGCGGGGGCCGGGGAGCTGTTTTTT.

This chain uses TRBV19 with TRBJ2-2; 9 bases line up with TRBD1. The CDR3 has 15 residues. Germline V gene sequence: CDR1 LNHDA, CDR2 SQIVND (reference sequence). J lost 6 bases, V lost 3 bases, and 5 bases had no gene match. The CDR3, as DNA: TGTGCCAGTAGTATTAGGACAGGGGTCCCCGGGGAGCTGTTTTTT. Translation gives CASSIRTGVPGELFF.

The chain employs TRBV6-5 and TRBJ2-3, with D possibly matching TRBD1 (5 bases). Germline assignment: CDR1 MNHEY and CDR2 SVGAGI. This CDR3 region has 13 residues. V lost 6 bases and J lost 10, with 17 bases in between. The DNA for the CDR3 is TGTGCCAGCAGCCCTACAGGTCGGCGCGCGCAGTATTTT. Translated: CASSPTGRRAQYF.

The chain uses TRBV10-2 and TRBJ2-7, with D unresolved. The CDR3 contains 15 residues. Deletions cut 0 bases from V and 2 bases from J, with 11 bases between. Germline CDR1 and CDR2: WSHSY and SAAADI. This CDR3 reads CASSESGHSTYEQYF. The CDR3 DNA reads as TGCGCCAGCAGTGAGTCGGGCCACTCGACCTACGAGCAGTACTTC.

This clone was picked up a small number of times. The chain carries TRBV6-1 and TRBJ1-1, with D maybe TRBD1 (6 bases). V shed 7 bases and J shed 4 bases, with 16 bases lying between them. The CDR3 covers 14 residues. Per germline, CDR1 MNHNS and CDR2 SASEGT. CDR3 sequence reads: CASILGGISTEAFF. The CDR3 coding sequence is TGTGCCAGCATCCTAGGGGGTATCAGCACTGAAGCTTTCTTT.

This chain joins TRBV18 and TRBJ1-3; 9 bases line up with TRBD1. Per germline, CDR1 KGHSH and CDR2 LQKENI. CDR3 size: 15 residues. V gave up 6 bases and J gave up 2 bases; unmatched junction bases: 5. The DNA of the CDR3 is TGTGCCAGCTCCGTGGGACAGGGCGCTGGAAACACCATATATTTT. It encodes CASSVGQGAGNTIYF.

This sequence joins TRBV4-2 and TRBJ2-2, with unresolved D. Deletions cut 0 bases from V and 0 bases from J, with 14 bases between. Germline V CDR1 and CDR2: LGHNA, YNFKEQ. This CDR3 has 18 residues. CDR3 in DNA: TGTGCCAGCAGCCAAGATGGATTAGGCGGCGCGAACACCGGGGAGCTGTTTTTT. Protein: CASSQDGLGGANTGELFF.

The V call is TRBV19, the J call TRBJ2-7, with no clear D. The germline V gene has CDR1 LNHDA and CDR2 SQIVND (reference sequence). With 5 bases removed from V and 5 bases from J, the gap between germline ends came to 13 bases. The length of the CDR3 is 13 residues. In DNA form, the CDR3 reads TGTGCCAGTAGTCCCGGTGCGGCCGACGAGCAGTACTTC. Its protein product is CASSPGAADEQYF.

The table lists this clone with a count of one. The chain uses TRBV7-9 and TRBJ1-2; D gene uncertain. V lost 5 bases and J 7 bases, leaving 14 bases between the germline ends. CDR3 length: 13 amino acids. Germline V gene sequence: CDR1 SEHNR, CDR2 FQNEAQ (reference sequence). The CDR3 region is CASSVVERGGYTF. The DNA of the CDR3 is TGTGCCAGCAGCGTCGTGGAACGGGGTGGCTACACCTTC.

This chain connects TRBV4-1 to TRBJ1-1; D unresolved. This CDR3 has 12 residues. V lost 3 bases, J lost 7 bases, and 9 bases lay in between. CDR1 and CDR2 from the germline V gene are MGHRA and YSYEKL. CDR3 nucleotide sequence: TGCGCCAGCAGCCATTGGGGAGATGAAGCTTTCTTT. Protein sequence: CASSHWGDEAFF.

This clone has only a few counts. The chain couples TRBV4-1 to TRBJ1-2; TRBD1 matches 9 bases. CDR1 is MGHRA and CDR2 is YSYEKL in the germline V gene. This CDR3 spans 14 amino acids. V lost 1 base and J lost 12; bases outside the gene matches: 9. CDR3 bases: TGCGCCAGCAGCCAAGGACAGGGGGTCCAGGTCGACACCTTC. Its translation: CASSQGQGVQVDTF.

The rearrangement joins TRBV9 to TRBJ2-5, with a tentative D call TRBD2 (5 bases). The V end lost 4 bases, the J end lost 5 bases, and 18 bases lay between the germline ends. The CDR3 is 15 residues long. CDR1 is SGDLS and CDR2 is YYNGEE in the germline V gene. CDR3 residues: CASSPSGSEGETQYF. The CDR3 nucleotides are TGTGCCAGCAGCCCCAGCGGTAGTGAGGGTGAGACCCAGTACTTC.

The chain carries TRBV5-1 and TRBJ1-4; D may be TRBD1 (5 bases). V was clipped by 8 bases and J by 3 bases, with 20 bases between them. Germline V gene data show CDR1 as SGHRS and CDR2 as YFSETQ. This CDR3 contains 16 residues. CDR3 region: CASRGDPGRANEKLFF. The CDR3 coding sequence is TGCGCCAGTCGGGGGGACCCCGGTAGAGCTAATGAAAAACTGTTTTTT.

The V gene is TRBV5-4, the J gene TRBJ2-7; 13 bases map to TRBD2. The length of the CDR3 is 16 residues. Germline assignment: CDR1 SGHNT and CDR2 YYREEE (reference sequence). The V gene end was trimmed by 4 bases and the J gene end by 7 bases; junction bases not matched to a gene: 11. CDR3 loop: CASSRPTSGGTSEQYF. In DNA form, the CDR3 reads TGTGCCAGCAGCCGCCCGACTAGCGGGGGGACCAGTGAGCAGTACTTC.

The chain has TRBV30 and TRBJ2-7; TRBD2 matches 16 bases. The CDR3 sequence is 15 residues long. The germline V gene has CDR1 GTSNPN and CDR2 SVGIG (reference sequence). With V trimmed by 5 bases and J by 9 bases, 10 bases remained unmatched. The CDR3 loop reads CAWLKPGLAGGRQYF. The CDR3, as DNA: TGTGCCTGGCTAAAGCCGGGACTAGCGGGGGGGAGGCAGTACTTC. Full variable domain (remainder filled in from reference TRBV30 and TRBJ2-7): SQTIHQWPATLVQPVGSPLSLECTVEGTSNPNLYWYRQAAGRGLQLLFYSVGIGQISSEVPQNLSASRPQDRQFILSSKKLLLSDSGFYLCAWLKPGLAGGRQYFGPGTRLTVT.

The genes are TRBV2 and TRBJ1-2, with 8 bases identical to TRBD1. This CDR3 is built from 15 residues. Germline assignment: CDR1 SNHLY and CDR2 FYNNEI. V lost 8 bases to trimming and J lost 3 bases; unmatched junction nucleotides: 11. CDR3 DNA: TGTGCCAGCTCTAACGGGCAGGGGGCCCACTATGGCTACACCTTC. This gives the protein CASSNGQGAHYGYTF.

The chain is built from TRBV27 and TRBJ2-7, with D perhaps matching TRBD2 (5 bases). V lost 6 bases and J 0 bases, leaving 15 bases between the germline ends. CDR3 size: 15 residues. CDR1 is MNHEY, CDR2 SMNVEV, per germline (reference sequence). In nucleotides, the CDR3 is TGTGCCAGCAGGGACTCTAACCAACCCTCCTACGAGCAGTACTTC. It specifies CASRDSNQPSYEQYF.

The chain recombines TRBV6-5 with TRBJ2-5; 9 nucleotides line up with TRBD1. TRBJ2-7 matches the DNA end more closely, so the J call is doubtful. There are 12 residues in the CDR3. Germline V gives CDR1 MNHEY, CDR2 SVGAGI. CDR3 residues: CASSGTGNEQYF. The CDR3 nucleotides are TGTGCCAGCAGCGGGACAGGGAACGAGCAGTACTTC.

The chain has TRBV10-3 and TRBJ1-6; D is perhaps TRBD1 (5 bases). Trimming stripped 2 bases from V and 5 bases from J, with 10 bases between. CDR3 length: 15 amino acids. CDR1 is ENHRY, CDR2 SYGVKD, per germline. The CDR3 protein is CAISESGADNSPLHF. As DNA, the CDR3 is TGTGCCATCAGTGAGAGTGGGGCCGATAATTCACCCCTCCACTTT.